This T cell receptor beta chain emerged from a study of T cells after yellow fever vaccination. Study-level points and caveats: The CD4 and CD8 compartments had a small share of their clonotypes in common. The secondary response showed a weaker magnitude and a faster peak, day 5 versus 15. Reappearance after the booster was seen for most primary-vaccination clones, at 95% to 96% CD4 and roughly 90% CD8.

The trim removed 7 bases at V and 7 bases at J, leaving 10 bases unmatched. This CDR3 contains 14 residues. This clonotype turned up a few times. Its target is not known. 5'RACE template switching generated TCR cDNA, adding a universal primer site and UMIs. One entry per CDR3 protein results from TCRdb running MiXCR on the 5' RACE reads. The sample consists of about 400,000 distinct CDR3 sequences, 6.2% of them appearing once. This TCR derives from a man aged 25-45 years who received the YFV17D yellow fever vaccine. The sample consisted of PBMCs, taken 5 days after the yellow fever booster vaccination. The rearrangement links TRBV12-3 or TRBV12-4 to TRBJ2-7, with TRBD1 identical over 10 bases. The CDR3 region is CASTHGTGVREQYF. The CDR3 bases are TGTGCCAGCACCCATGGGACAGGGGTTCGTGAGCAGTACTTC.